The rows below give T cell receptor beta chains drawn from one sample of a study of blood T cells in healthy people across ages. Using its own MiXCR run on the 5' RACE reads, TCRdb lists one record per CDR3 protein. Among hundreds of thousands of distinct CDR3 sequences listed, under 45% were seen once. The sample taken for sequencing was blood. Every receptor here comes from a man aged 60 to 69 in good health. The CDR3 runs from the conserved cysteine through the conserved F or W. D genes are given only for firm matches. Rows may omit the clone size; those that give it use once, few, many or a size class.

v_call	d_call	clone_size	j_call	cdr3_length	cdr3_aa	cdr3_nt
TRBV5-1	NA	NA	TRBJ2-1	15	CASSPLGEVRNEQFF	TGCGCCAGCAGCCCACTGGGGGAGGTCCGCAATGAGCAGTTCTTC
TRBV7-9	NA	NA	TRBJ2-2	16	CASSPAPGQNTGELFF	TGTGCCAGCAGCCCCGCACCGGGACAGAACACCGGGGAGCTGTTTTTT
TRBV20-1	NA	NA	TRBJ1-4	13	CSATDDPNEKLFF	TGCAGTGCTACTGATGATCCGAATGAAAAACTGTTTTTT
TRBV6-6	TRBD1	NA	TRBJ1-4	13	CASSRQGYEKLFF	TGTGCCAGCAGCCGACAGGGCTATGAAAAACTGTTTTTT
TRBV9	TRBD1	NA	TRBJ2-1	15	CASSKPGQLYNEQFF	TGTGCCAGCAGCAAACCGGGACAGTTGTACAATGAGCAGTTCTTC
TRBV4-3	NA	NA	TRBJ2-7	16	CASSQGVLDWAYEQYF	TGCGCCAGCAGCCAAGGGGTCTTGGACTGGGCTTACGAGCAGTACTTC
TRBV7-8	NA	NA	TRBJ2-7	15	CASSSLGGVDYEQYF	TGTGCCAGCAGCTCCCTCGGCGGGGTTGATTACGAGCAGTACTTC
TRBV7-9	TRBD1	NA	TRBJ2-3	19	CASSLRQGAVTFGTDTQYF	TGTGCCAGCAGCTTACGACAGGGGGCAGTCACATTCGGCACAGATACGCAGTATTTT
TRBV9	NA	few	TRBJ1-2	14	CASSEQDVNYGYTF	TGTGCCAGCAGCGAACAGGACGTTAACTATGGCTACACCTTC
TRBV7-9	NA	NA	TRBJ2-7	14	CASSLTGTYYEQYF	TGTGCCAGCAGCTTGACCGGGACATACTACGAGCAGTACTTC
TRBV13	TRBD2	NA	TRBJ2-1	15	CASSPPSGGNNEQFF	TGTGCCAGCAGCCCTCCCAGCGGGGGCAACAATGAGCAGTTCTTC
TRBV7-2	TRBD2	many	TRBJ2-5	16	CASNPGLAGGRETQYF	TGTGCCAGCAACCCGGGACTAGCGGGGGGGCGAGAGACCCAGTACTTC
TRBV20-1	NA	few	TRBJ2-7	14	CSARDFIEGYEQYF	TGCAGTGCTAGAGACTTCATAGAGGGATACGAGCAGTACTTC
TRBV7-2	NA	few	TRBJ1-3	15	CASSPQGHSGNTIYF	TGTGCCAGCAGCCCCCAGGGGCACTCTGGAAACACCATATATTTT
TRBV7-2	NA	few	TRBJ2-5	14	CASSQRAGLGTQYF	TGTGCCAGCAGTCAACGGGCAGGGTTAGGGACCCAGTACTTC
TRBV30	NA	few	TRBJ2-7	12	CAWIKGGDEQYF	TGTGCCTGGATTAAGGGGGGAGACGAGCAGTACTTC
TRBV28	TRBD1	NA	TRBJ1-2	15	CASSLRDRGRYGYTF	TGTGCCAGCAGTTTACGGGACAGGGGGCGGTATGGCTACACCTTC
TRBV28	NA	NA	TRBJ1-3	16	CGSSMEGRHSGNTIYF	TGTGGCAGCAGTATGGAAGGACGGCACTCTGGAAACACCATATATTTT
TRBV3-1	TRBD1	NA	TRBJ2-7	13	CASSQARGDRPYF	TGTGCCAGCAGCCAAGCCCGCGGGGACAGGCCGTACTTC
TRBV7-6	NA	few	TRBJ2-5	14	CASSRPERRETQYF	TGTGCCAGCAGCCGCCCAGAGCGTAGGGAGACCCAGTACTTC
TRBV9	TRBD1	NA	TRBJ1-4	15	CASSVGQGTNEKLFF	TGTGCCAGCAGCGTGGGACAGGGCACTAATGAAAAACTGTTTTTT
TRBV5-6	NA	many	TRBJ2-4	14	CASSLWRRLNIQYF	TGTGCCAGCAGCTTGTGGCGGAGACTAAACATTCAGTACTTC
TRBV6-5	TRBD2	NA	TRBJ2-2	19	CASSSPAGAHGEGTGELFF	TGTGCCAGCAGTTCCCCAGCGGGGGCCCACGGTGAAGGCACCGGGGAGCTGTTTTTT
TRBV5-1	TRBD1	NA	TRBJ2-5	16	CASSLGQGVRQETQYF	TGCGCCAGCAGCTTGGGACAGGGTGTACGCCAAGAGACCCAGTACTTC
TRBV2	NA	few	TRBJ2-7	14	CASSAQGLASEQYF	TGTGCCAGCAGTGCTCAGGGGCTGGCATCCGAGCAGTACTTC
TRBV29-1	NA	many	TRBJ2-7	12	CSVVLSSYEQYF	TGCAGCGTCGTGCTTTCCTCCTACGAGCAGTACTTC
TRBV6-1	NA	NA	TRBJ2-7	17	CASRSKPWVASTYEQYF	TGTGCCAGCAGGTCTAAGCCCTGGGTAGCCTCCACCTACGAGCAGTACTTC
TRBV5-1	TRBD1	NA	TRBJ2-3	17	CASSLVPGGGYTDTQYF	TGCGCCAGCAGCTTGGTGCCAGGGGGTGGCTACACAGATACGCAGTATTTT
TRBV7-2	TRBD1	many	TRBJ2-1	16	CASSDRSGGLYNEQFF	TGTGCCAGCAGCGACCGGTCAGGGGGCCTCTACAATGAGCAGTTCTTC
TRBV18	TRBD1	few	TRBJ1-4	14	CASSPTGIGEKLFF	TGTGCCAGCTCACCGACAGGGATTGGTGAAAAACTGTTTTTT
TRBV6-1	NA	NA	TRBJ1-6	16	CASSETLRDHNSPLHF	TGTGCCAGCAGTGAGACTCTGCGGGACCATAATTCACCCCTCCACTTT
TRBV4-1	NA	NA	TRBJ2-1	17	CASSQDSRPGNNNEQFF	TGCGCCAGCAGCCAAGATTCTAGACCAGGAAATAACAATGAGCAGTTCTTC
TRBV5-5	NA	few	TRBJ2-7	14	CASSFTAGSYEQYF	TGTGCCAGCAGCTTTACAGCGGGCTCCTACGAGCAGTACTTC
TRBV5-1	NA	few	TRBJ2-5	16	CASSPSPRAGMETQYF	TGCGCCAGCAGCCCCAGTCCCAGGGCTGGTATGGAGACCCAGTACTTC
TRBV20-1	TRBD2	NA	TRBJ2-3	16	CSARTSPLAGGATQYF	TGCAGTGCTAGAACCTCACCACTAGCGGGGGGGGCTACGCAGTATTTT
TRBV5-1	NA	once	TRBJ1-5	15	CASSDGGGNNQPQHF	TGCGCCAGCAGCGACGGAGGGGGGAACAATCAGCCCCAGCATTTT
TRBV7-9	NA	NA	TRBJ2-3	17	CASSLSSSSGNTDTQYF	TGTGCCAGCAGCTTATCTTCGAGTAGCGGAAACACAGATACGCAGTATTTT
TRBV7-2	TRBD2	many	TRBJ2-3	18	CASSLVSSGGGSTDTQYF	TGTGCCAGCAGCTTAGTCTCTAGCGGGGGGGGGTCCACAGATACGCAGTATTTT
TRBV28	TRBD1	NA	TRBJ2-7	13	CAGSHTGGYEQYF	TGTGCCGGCAGTCACACAGGGGGCTACGAGCAGTACTTC
TRBV7-2	TRBD1	few	TRBJ1-2	17	CASSWQLLDRADYGYTF	TGTGCCAGCAGCTGGCAATTACTAGACAGGGCCGACTATGGCTACACCTTC
TRBV6-6	NA	NA	TRBJ1-5	13	CASTQGGNQPQHF	TGTGCCAGCACGCAAGGTGGCAATCAGCCCCAGCATTTT
TRBV5-1	NA	few	TRBJ2-5	13	CASSLSGGVTQYF	TGCGCCAGCAGCTTGAGTGGGGGTGTGACCCAGTACTTC
TRBV29-1	NA	NA	TRBJ2-1	12	CNVGLTYNEQFF	TGCAACGTCGGACTAACCTACAATGAGCAGTTCTTC
TRBV4-1	NA	few	TRBJ1-1	14	CASSQDSFYTEAFF	TGCGCCAGCAGCCAAGACAGTTTTTACACTGAAGCTTTCTTT
TRBV6-5	NA	NA	TRBJ2-3	15	CASRRDTPSTDTQYF	TGTGCCAGCAGAAGGGACACGCCTAGCACAGATACGCAGTATTTT
TRBV25-1	TRBD1	many	TRBJ2-7	14	CASSTDRVPYEQYF	TGTGCCAGCAGCACGGACAGGGTTCCCTACGAGCAGTACTTC
TRBV10-3	NA	NA	TRBJ2-1	17	CAISESWRGGSHNGQFF	TGTGCCATCAGTGAGTCATGGCGGGGCGGCTCCCACAATGGGCAGTTCTTC
TRBV20-1	NA	NA	TRBJ2-1	15	CSASAPGSYYNEQFF	TGCAGTGCTAGCGCTCCCGGGAGCTACTACAATGAGCAGTTCTTC
TRBV7-9	NA	few	TRBJ2-5	15	CASSFSPGRQETQYF	TGTGCCAGCAGCTTTTCACCGGGCCGCCAAGAGACCCAGTACTTC
TRBV2	TRBD1	NA	TRBJ2-7	14	CASKMDRVTCEQYF	TGTGCCAGCAAGATGGACAGGGTCACCTGCGAGCAGTACTTC
TRBV7-9	NA	NA	TRBJ1-3	13	CASSKDSGNTIYF	TGTGCCAGCAGCAAGGACTCTGGAAACACCATATATTTT
TRBV5-6	TRBD1	few	TRBJ2-7	16	CASRKMPGTGVYEQYF	TGTGCCAGCAGAAAGATGCCCGGGACAGGGGTCTACGAGCAGTACTTC
TRBV11-2	TRBD1	NA	TRBJ2-7	16	CASSLGTPGTGGEQYF	TGTGCCAGCAGCTTAGGAACCCCTGGGACAGGGGGCGAGCAGTACTTC
TRBV7-2	NA	NA	TRBJ1-1	15	CASSFGPGTQYEAFF	TGTGCCAGCAGCTTTGGACCCGGGACACAATACGAAGCTTTCTTT
TRBV2	NA	few	TRBJ1-5	14	CASRRDPYNQPQHF	TGTGCCAGCAGACGGGACCCATACAATCAGCCCCAGCATTTT